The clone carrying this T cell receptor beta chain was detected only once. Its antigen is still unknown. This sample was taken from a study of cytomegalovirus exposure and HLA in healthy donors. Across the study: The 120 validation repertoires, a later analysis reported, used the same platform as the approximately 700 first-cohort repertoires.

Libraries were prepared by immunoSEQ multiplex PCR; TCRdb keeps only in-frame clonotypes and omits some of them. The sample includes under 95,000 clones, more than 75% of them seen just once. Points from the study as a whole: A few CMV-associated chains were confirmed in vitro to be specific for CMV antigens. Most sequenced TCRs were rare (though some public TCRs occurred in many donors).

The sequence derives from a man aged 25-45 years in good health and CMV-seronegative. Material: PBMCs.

The CDR3 sequence is CASSIAERETYNEQFF. The CDR3 bases are TGTGCCAGTAGTATAGCGGAGCGGGAGACTTACAATGAGCAGTTCTTC. V gene TRBV19 combines with J gene TRBJ2-1; the match to TRBD2 covers 8 bases. In germline, CDR1 is LNHDA, CDR2 SQIVND (reference sequence). This CDR3 is built from 16 residues. Trimming at V came to 1 base and at J to 4 bases, leaving 6 bases not matched to a gene.